A selection of T cell receptor beta chains follows, all from one sample in a study of shared clonotypes between healthy human individuals. Profiling relied on immunoSEQ multiplex PCR, and the TCRdb table lists in-frame clones only, not all of them. The table lists more than 900,000 clones, roughly 74% of them singletons, with roughly 0.65% in the top ten. What was sequenced was memory CD4+ T cells from PBMCs. The receptors were gathered from a man between 18 and 35 years old in good health. Some clones in this sample may be carry-over from other donors' samples. Each CDR3 is given with its conserved first and last residue. Fields, in order: D gene, J gene, clone size, V gene, CDR3 DNA, CDR3 protein. The D gene is left open where the match is weak. Size is omitted from some rows. Given values are once, few, many or a class for expanded clones.

TRBD2	TRBJ2-1	NA	TRBV2	TGTGCCACCCTAAGCGCGGGAGGGCCTTCCAATGAGCAGTTCTTC	CATLSAGGPSNEQFF
NA	TRBJ1-3	NA	TRBV29-1	TGCAGCGTTGATCCCGGGACATCTGGAAACACCATATATTTT	CSVDPGTSGNTIYF
NA	TRBJ2-7	NA	TRBV29-1	TGCAGCGTTGGTAGCTACGAGCAGTACTTC	CSVGSYEQYF
TRBD1	TRBJ1-2	many	TRBV27	TGTGCCAGCAAGGACAGGGTCTATGGCTACACCTTC	CASKDRVYGYTF
TRBD1	TRBJ1-4	NA	TRBV28	TGTGCCACCCATTGGGGCAGGGGGGCAACTAATGAAAAACTGTTTTTT	CATHWGRGATNEKLFF
TRBD2	TRBJ2-1	once	TRBV7-7	TGTGCCAGCAGCCCCCTGACTAGCGGAAACAATGAGCAGTTCTTC	CASSPLTSGNNEQFF
NA	TRBJ2-2	NA	TRBV7-3	TGTGCCAGCAGCTTAAATAGGCAGGGGACCACCGGGGAGCTGTTTTTT	CASSLNRQGTTGELFF
NA	TRBJ1-1	NA	TRBV5-1	TGCGCCAGCAGCTTGGCGTTGAACACTGAAGCTTTCTTT	CASSLALNTEAFF
NA	TRBJ1-2	NA	TRBV19	TGTGCCAGTAGTACCGCGACGGGGGGCGGCGGCTACACCTTC	CASSTATGGGGYTF
TRBD2	TRBJ2-7	NA	TRBV7-9	TGTGCCAGCAGCTCAGCGGGGCAGTCCTCCTACGAGCAGTACTTC	CASSSAGQSSYEQYF
TRBD2	TRBJ2-1	NA	TRBV5-1	TGCGCCAGCAGCGTAGGACTAGCGGGTAACAATGAGCAGTTCTTC	CASSVGLAGNNEQFF
TRBD1	TRBJ2-5	NA	TRBV6-6	TGTGCCAGCAGTCCCATCCAGGGGGCGGGTAAGACCCAGTACTTC	CASSPIQGAGKTQYF
NA	TRBJ2-3	many	TRBV29-1	TGCAGCGTTGAAAAGGGGGAGAGAGATACGCAGTATTTT	CSVEKGERDTQYF
TRBD1	TRBJ2-7	NA	TRBV11-2	TGTGCCAGCAGCTTACTCCGGGACAGGGGACCCTACGAGCAGTACTTC	CASSLLRDRGPYEQYF
TRBD2	TRBJ2-7	NA	TRBV28	TGTGCCAGCAGCACTGAATGGGGACTAGCGGGAATATCCTACGAGCAGTACTTC	CASSTEWGLAGISYEQYF
NA	TRBJ2-5	many	TRBV28	TGTGCCACCAAACAGGGATGGTACCAAGAGACCCAGTACTTC	CATKQGWYQETQYF
TRBD1	TRBJ1-1	NA	TRBV27	TGTGCCAGCAGTCGCCAAACAGACCACAGGGGTCCGAACACTGAAGCTTTCTTT	CASSRQTDHRGPNTEAFF
NA	TRBJ1-1	NA	TRBV18	TGTGCCAGCTCACCACAACACGTGGGGACTGAAGCTTTCTTT	CASSPQHVGTEAFF
NA	TRBJ1-1	NA	TRBV29-1	TGCAGCGCCAACAGGCAGGGCGGCACTGAAGCTTTCTTT	CSANRQGGTEAFF
NA	TRBJ1-3	once	TRBV30	TGTGCCTGGAGAATTGGGCTTGAAGACACCATATATTTT	CAWRIGLEDTIYF
TRBD1	TRBJ1-2	NA	TRBV7-2	TGTGCCAGCAGCCCCGGGACAGGGAGACTAGATGGCTACACCTTC	CASSPGTGRLDGYTF
NA	TRBJ1-2	NA	TRBV25-1	TGTGCCAGCAGTGACCCCGGGTCCCGGTATGGCTACACCTTC	CASSDPGSRYGYTF
NA	TRBJ1-3	NA	TRBV5-1	TGCGCCAGCAGCTCCCGTTGGACAAGCGGAGGAAACACCATATATTTT	CASSSRWTSGGNTIYF
TRBD2	TRBJ2-1	NA	TRBV15	TGTGCCACCACGGTCGGCGGGAGCTCCTACAATGAGCAGTTCTTC	CATTVGGSSYNEQFF
TRBD2	TRBJ2-5	NA	TRBV9	TGTGCCAGCAGCGTAGCGGCTAGCGGGAGGGTAGAGACCCAGTACTTC	CASSVAASGRVETQYF
NA	TRBJ2-5	NA	TRBV11-2	TGTGCCAGCAGCTCGAACCCGCGGAGAGCACAAGAGACCCAGTACTTC	CASSSNPRRAQETQYF
NA	TRBJ1-1	NA	TRBV30	TGTGCCTGGAGTACAGAGATGGACACTGAAGCTTTCTTT	CAWSTEMDTEAFF
TRBD1	TRBJ1-2	few	TRBV28	TGTGCCAGCAGGCCGGGGGACAGGGTCTATGGCTACACCTTC	CASRPGDRVYGYTF
TRBD1	TRBJ2-2	NA	TRBV29-1	TGCAGCGGCCGTGGGGCTAGGGGGCCCGGGGAGCTGTTTTTT	CSGRGARGPGELFF
NA	TRBJ2-3	NA	TRBV5-4	TGTGCCAGCAGCCGACGGGACAACACAGATACGCAGTATTTT	CASSRRDNTDTQYF
NA	TRBJ2-6	NA	TRBV30	TGTGCCTGGAGTGTCACGGCGGCATCTGGGGCCAACGTCCTGACTTTC	CAWSVTAASGANVLTF
NA	TRBJ1-2	NA	TRBV29-1	TGCAGCGTTGCGGGAGCTAACTATGGCTACACCTTC	CSVAGANYGYTF
TRBD1	TRBJ2-5	NA	TRBV5-1	TGCGCCAGCAGCTTGGGCATTTCAGGGGGCCAAGAGACCCAGTACTTC	CASSLGISGGQETQYF
NA	TRBJ1-1	NA	TRBV18	TGTGCCAGCTCACCCCCAGGGATCGGGAACACTGAAGCTTTCTTT	CASSPPGIGNTEAFF
NA	TRBJ2-3	NA	TRBV5-8	TGTGCCAGCAGCTTGTTCGGGAGTGGCCCAGATACGCAGTATTTT	CASSLFGSGPDTQYF
TRBD1	TRBJ2-1	NA	TRBV11-1	TGTGCCAGCAGCCAAAGGGGGCGTTTAGGGGTTTACAATGAGCAGTTCTTC	CASSQRGRLGVYNEQFF
TRBD1	TRBJ1-2	NA	TRBV6-4	TGTGCCAGCAGCCCCCAACCGGGACAGGGGTATGGCTACACCTTC	CASSPQPGQGYGYTF
TRBD2	TRBJ2-7	few	TRBV15	TGTGCCACCAGCAGAGGACGAGGACTAGCTAACGAGCAGTACTTC	CATSRGRGLANEQYF
NA	TRBJ2-1	few	TRBV6-5	TGTGCCAGCAGTTACGGGACCCTCCAATACAATGAGCAGTTCTTC	CASSYGTLQYNEQFF
TRBD1	TRBJ2-5	NA	TRBV6-1	TGTGCCAGCAGTAGGGACAGGGGCCAAGAGACCCAGTACTTC	CASSRDRGQETQYF
NA	TRBJ1-2	NA	TRBV30	TGTGCCTGGGACCCCGGCTATGGCTACACCTTC	CAWDPGYGYTF